Reported below is one T cell receptor (beta chain). Its antigen is still unknown. This record belongs to a study of T cell responses to AZD1222 COVID-19 vaccine. Study-wide results and caveats: Nearly half of spike-specific TCRs reportedly target variant regions that are unmutated in the B.1.351 and B.1.1.7 variants.

This table comes from immunoSEQ multiplex PCR, and its TCRdb copy is limited to in-frame clones, with some not included. The repertoire has 100,000 to 150,000 clones, 80% to 95% of them found once; the top ten carry under 1.2%. Trimming removed 7 bases at V and 0 bases at J, with 10 bases between. The CDR3 has 14 amino acids. CDR1 and CDR2 (germline): MNHEY, SVGAGI. The V call is TRBV6-5, the J call TRBJ1-5; unclear D gene. The sequences come from peripheral blood, collected on day 0 of AZD1222 vaccination. The clonotype originates from an adult in good health. The CDR3 here is CASKRAGSNQPQHF. The CDR3 region has the DNA TGTGCCAGCAAGCGTGCAGGTAGCAATCAGCCCCAGCATTTT.